Listed below are T cell receptor beta chains from one sample, sequenced in a study of T cells in Graves' hyperthyroidism and ophthalmopathy. TCRdb reprocessed the multiplex PCR reads via MiXCR and lists one record per CDR3 protein. The sample comprises 600,000 to 700,000 distinct CDR3 sequences, approximately 15% of which are singletons, and 4.3% rests with the top ten. What was sequenced was blood. These receptors were taken from a woman in her thirties or forties with Graves' ophthalmopathy. The CDR3 runs from the conserved cysteine through the conserved F or W. D genes are given only for firm matches. Size is omitted from some rows. Given values are once, few, many or a class for expanded clones.

j_call	v_call	clone_size	d_call	cdr3_nt	cdr3_aa
TRBJ2-7	TRBV28	many	-	TGTGCCAGCAGACGAGAGGAGGGGATGTTTTACGAGCAGTACTTC	CASRREEGMFYEQYF
TRBJ2-5	TRBV29-1	few	TRBD1	TGCAGCGTTGAAGGAGGGACAGGACACCAAGAGACCCAGTACTTC	CSVEGGTGHQETQYF
TRBJ2-7	TRBV6-2/TRBV6-3	many	-	TGTGCCAGCAGACAAGAAGCGGGCGAGCAGTACTTC	CASRQEAGEQYF
TRBJ2-1	TRBV3-1	-	TRBD1	TGTGCCAGCAGCCAAGTTGTTAGGACAGGGGGCTACAATGAGCAGTTCTTC	CASSQVVRTGGYNEQFF
TRBJ2-7	TRBV6-1	-	TRBD1	TGTGCCAGCAGGTCCGGGACAGGGGTTTACGAGCAGTACTTC	CASRSGTGVYEQYF
TRBJ2-7	TRBV15	many	TRBD1	TGTGCCACCAGCGATACAGGGGTTAGGTCCGAGCAGTACTTC	CATSDTGVRSEQYF
TRBJ1-1	TRBV29-1	-	TRBD1	TGCAGCGCCGTAAGACAGGGGGCGGCTTTCTTT	CSAVRQGAAFF
TRBJ1-2	TRBV28	many	-	TGTGCCAGCAGTTCGGGCGTCCTGGGAGGCTACACCTTC	CASSSGVLGGYTF
TRBJ2-5	TRBV20-1	many	-	TGCAGTGCTAGTCCCGGGACTGCCGCGGAGACCCAGTACTTC	CSASPGTAAETQYF
TRBJ2-7	TRBV30	-	-	TGTGCCTGGAGTACCGACAGGTCCTACGAGCAGCACTTC	CAWSTDRSYEQHF
TRBJ1-1	TRBV27	-	-	TGTGCCAGCGGAGGCCGTGGCGTGAACACTGAAGCTTTCTTT	CASGGRGVNTEAFF
TRBJ2-5	TRBV7-9	many	TRBD1	TGTGCCAGCAGCTTCTCACCGCTAGACAGGGCAGAGACCCAGTACTTC	CASSFSPLDRAETQYF
TRBJ1-5	TRBV28	many	-	TGTGCCAGCACCCCTGGGGGGGTTAACGGACAGCCCCAGCATTTT	CASTPGGVNGQPQHF
TRBJ2-5	TRBV20-1	many	TRBD1	TGCAGTGCTACAAGACACAGGGGGCAAGAGACCCAGTACTTC	CSATRHRGQETQYF
TRBJ2-2	TRBV6-1	many	TRBD2	TGTGCCAGCAGTGAACTATTAGCGGGAGAAAACACCGGGGAGCTGTTTTTT	CASSELLAGENTGELFF
TRBJ2-7	TRBV30	many	TRBD1	TGTGCCTGGAAGGGACAGGGGCTATATGAGCAGTACTTC	CAWKGQGLYEQYF
TRBJ2-7	TRBV7-8	many	-	TGTGCCAGCAGCTTAACCACAGGGAGCTCCTACGAGCAGTACTTC	CASSLTTGSSYEQYF
TRBJ1-1	TRBV28	many	TRBD1	TGTGCCAGCAGTTTATCCTGGACAGGTGTGGACACTGAAGCTTTCTTT	CASSLSWTGVDTEAFF
TRBJ2-1	TRBV28	-	-	TGTGCCAGCAGTTCCCCCTCGGGAAGGGGCGGATACAATGAGCAGTTCTTC	CASSSPSGRGGYNEQFF
TRBJ2-5	TRBV20-1	many	TRBD1	TGCAGTGCTAGACCCCGGACAGGGGAGCGAGAGACCCAGTACTTC	CSARPRTGERETQYF
TRBJ1-2	TRBV29-1	few	-	TGCAGCGTTGAAGGTGGGGCAGCAAGCTATGGCTACACCTTC	CSVEGGAASYGYTF
TRBJ2-7	TRBV28	many	-	TGTGCCAGCAGTTTATCCCCTGAAGTCTACGAGCAGTACTTC	CASSLSPEVYEQYF
TRBJ2-7	TRBV24-1	-	TRBD2	TGTGCCACCAGTGATTCCGGCCCTAGCGGGATCTACGAGCAGTACTTC	CATSDSGPSGIYEQYF
TRBJ2-5	TRBV2	many	TRBD2	TGTGCCAGCAGTGAAGAACTAGCGGTGACCCAGTACTTC	CASSEELAVTQYF
TRBJ2-7	TRBV6-5	many	TRBD1	TGTGCCAGCTTCGGACAGGGGGGCGAGCAGTACTTC	CASFGQGGEQYF
TRBJ2-7	TRBV9	many	TRBD2	TGTGCCAGCAGCGTGGGACTAGGGACCTACGAGCAGTACTTC	CASSVGLGTYEQYF
TRBJ2-5	TRBV2	-	TRBD2	TGTGCCAGCATAGGGACTAGCGGAAAACAAGAGACCCAGTACTTC	CASIGTSGKQETQYF
TRBJ2-5	TRBV11-2	many	TRBD1	TGTGCCAGCAGCTTACACCCCCTACCGGGACAGGGGTCCCCAGAGACCCAGTACTTC	CASSLHPLPGQGSPETQYF
TRBJ2-7	TRBV20-1	-	TRBD2	TGCATAAGGCCGGGACTAGTTTACGAGCAGTACTTC	CIRPGLVYEQYF
TRBJ2-7	TRBV6-1	-	-	TGTGCCAGCGGCCAAGGTGGGGACATTAGCTACGAGCAGTACTTC	CASGQGGDISYEQYF
TRBJ1-1	TRBV19	-	-	TGTGCCAGTAGTGGAGGAGGGTCTAAGGCTTTCTTT	CASSGGGSKAFF
TRBJ1-2	TRBV4-1	many	-	TGCGCCAGCAGCCAAGCGTCCTATCACGGCTACACCTTC	CASSQASYHGYTF
TRBJ2-7	TRBV10-3	-	TRBD2	TGTGCCACGGATACTAGCGGGAGGTCCTACGAGCAGTACTTC	CATDTSGRSYEQYF
TRBJ2-5	TRBV27	many	TRBD1	TGTGCCAGCAGTTTAAGGGGCAGGGGGCGCACTGAGACCCAGTACTTC	CASSLRGRGRTETQYF
TRBJ1-1	TRBV6-1	-	-	TGTGCCAGCATGAAAGGGGGGGTGAACACTGAAGCTTTCTTT	CASMKGGVNTEAFF
TRBJ1-1	TRBV7-9	many	-	TGTGCCAGCAGCAAGGACCTAAATGGGGCTTTCTTT	CASSKDLNGAFF
TRBJ1-1	TRBV29-1	few	TRBD1	TGCAGCGTTGCCCGACAGGGGGGCGCTGAAGCTTTCTTT	CSVARQGGAEAFF
TRBJ2-1	TRBV6-2/TRBV6-3	-	TRBD2	TGTGCCAGCAGCGCACCCGGACTAGCGCGAGACAATGAGCAGTTCTTC	CASSAPGLARDNEQFF
TRBJ2-7	TRBV6-1	many	TRBD1	TGTGCCAGCAGTGAAAGCCCCCGGGACAGAGTAATACAGTACTTC	CASSESPRDRVIQYF
TRBJ2-2	TRBV5-1	-	-	TGCGCCAGCAGCTCGGGACTCCCCTCCGGGGAGCTGTTTTTT	CASSSGLPSGELFF
TRBJ1-2	TRBV5-1	-	-	TGCGCCAGCAGCTCTACGATTGGACGGAATAACTATGGCTACACCTTC	CASSSTIGRNNYGYTF
TRBJ1-5	TRBV30	-	TRBD1	TGTGCCTGGAGTGTCCCGGGACAGGTATACTATCGCAATCAGCCCCAGCATTTT	CAWSVPGQVYYRNQPQHF
TRBJ2-5	TRBV7-2	many	TRBD2	TGTGCCAGCAGCTTAGCGTCGGCTAGCGGGAGTGGCCAAGAGACCCAGTACTTC	CASSLASASGSGQETQYF
TRBJ2-5	TRBV30	few	-	TGTGCCTGGAGGGGGTCGGGGGACAGCCAAGAGACCCAGTACTTC	CAWRGSGDSQETQYF
TRBJ2-1	TRBV12-3/TRBV12-4	-	-	TGTGCCAGCACCACGGCGGGGTCCTACAATGAGCAGTTCTTC	CASTTAGSYNEQFF
TRBJ2-7	TRBV6-5	many	TRBD2	TGTGCCAGCAGTTATGAGGGATCCGGGGGGGAGCAGTACTTC	CASSYEGSGGEQYF
TRBJ1-1	TRBV30	-	-	TGTGCCTGGAGCGTGCCGGGACTCAAGAACACTGAAGCTTTCTTT	CAWSVPGLKNTEAFF
TRBJ2-4	TRBV20-1	many	-	TGCAGTGCTAGAATGGACGAAGCCAAAAACATTCAGTACTTC	CSARMDEAKNIQYF
TRBJ2-7	TRBV7-2	-	TRBD2	TGTGCCAGCAGCTTCGGGCTAGCGGGAGGGTCAACCTACGAGCAGTACTTC	CASSFGLAGGSTYEQYF
TRBJ2-1	TRBV11-2	many	TRBD2	TGTGCCAGCACCCAGGCTAGCGGGAATAACTTCGATGAGCAGTTCTTC	CASTQASGNNFDEQFF
TRBJ2-7	TRBV24-1	many	TRBD2	TGTGCCACCAGTGATTTTGGACTAGCGGGAAATTTCTACGAGCAGTACTTC	CATSDFGLAGNFYEQYF
TRBJ2-3	TRBV28	-	-	TGTGCCAGCAGTTTTGCGGGGGCGCGGTATTTT	CASSFAGARYF
TRBJ1-2	TRBV30	-	-	TGTGCCTGGTACAGGGCAACCCGACACTATGGCTACACCTTC	CAWYRATRHYGYTF
TRBJ2-3	TRBV5-1	once	-	TGCGCCAGCAGGCTTTCCAGTGCCCGGGTGTGCACAGATACGCAGTGTTTT	CASRLSSARVCTDTQCF
TRBJ1-5	TRBV2	-	TRBD1	TGTGCCAGCAACGAGGGGGCTAAGCAGCCCCAGCATTTT	CASNEGAKQPQHF
TRBJ1-1	TRBV6-2/TRBV6-3	many	-	TGTGCCAGCAGTTACTCGCGGGGGGCCAGCACTGAAGCTTTCTTT	CASSYSRGASTEAFF
TRBJ2-7	TRBV27	few	-	TGTGCCAGCAGTTTATCCCCGGCTACCGGCGAGCAGTACTTC	CASSLSPATGEQYF
TRBJ2-7	TRBV29-1	few	-	TGCAGCGCCCAGAGGGACCACGAGCAGTACTTC	CSAQRDHEQYF